A selection of T cell receptor beta chains follows, all from one sample in a study of shared clonotypes between healthy human individuals. Data came from immunoSEQ multiplex PCR; TCRdb stores just in-frame clones and leaves some out. The repertoire has 2 million to 3 million clones, 93% of them found once; the top ten carry approximately 0.35%. Specimen: naive CD4+ T cells from PBMCs. The source of these receptors is a man in his late teens or twenties in good health. Some clones in this sample may be carry-over from other donors' samples. Both conserved end residues are part of each CDR3. The D gene is left open where the match is weak. A row's size may be missing; if present it is once, few, many or a size class.

.	.	TRBV9	TRBJ1-3	CASGLGNGVNTIYF	TGTGCCAGTGGATTGGGAAATGGTGTAAACACCATATATTTT
.	TRBD1	TRBV18	TRBJ1-4	CASSPPGQPNEKLFF	TGTGCCAGCTCACCACCGGGACAGCCTAATGAAAAACTGTTTTTT
.	.	TRBV29-1	TRBJ1-5	CSVSLWGGNQPQHF	TGCAGCGTTAGTCTGTGGGGTGGGAATCAGCCCCAGCATTTT
.	.	TRBV7-9	TRBJ2-3	CASSLRGILSTDTQYF	TGTGCCAGCAGCTTAAGGGGGATCCTTAGCACAGATACGCAGTATTTT
once	.	TRBV18	TRBJ2-1	CASSPYKASASYNEQFF	TGTGCCAGCTCACCATATAAGGCTAGCGCATCCTACAATGAGCAGTTCTTC
.	.	TRBV9	TRBJ2-5	CASSVGHPQETQYF	TGTGCCAGCAGCGTAGGGCACCCCCAAGAGACCCAGTACTTC
.	.	TRBV18	TRBJ2-1	CASSPPAVPYNEQFF	TGTGCCAGCTCACCACCGGCGGTACCCTACAATGAGCAGTTCTTC
.	TRBD1	TRBV5-1	TRBJ1-5	CASSYTTGSNQPQHF	TGCGCCAGCAGCTATACGACAGGGAGCAATCAGCCCCAGCATTTT
.	.	TRBV11-2	TRBJ2-7	CASSLVDRTYEQYF	TGTGCCAGCAGCTTAGTCGACAGGACCTACGAGCAGTACTTC
.	TRBD2	TRBV5-4	TRBJ2-3	CASSLRIAGSTDTQYF	TGTGCCAGCAGCTTGAGAATAGCGGGGTCGACAGATACGCAGTATTTT
.	TRBD1	TRBV9	TRBJ1-2	CASSVAQGAGGYTF	TGTGCCAGCAGCGTAGCCCAGGGGGCAGGTGGCTACACCTTC
.	.	TRBV7-2	TRBJ2-7	CASSLATYEQYF	TGTGCCAGCAGCTTAGCGACCTACGAGCAGTACTTC
.	TRBD2	TRBV5-1	TRBJ2-5	CASSLPLAGVETQYF	TGCGCCAGCAGCCTCCCCCTAGCGGGCGTTGAGACCCAGTACTTC
.	.	TRBV5-4	TRBJ1-1	CASSLGTERAFF	TGTGCCAGCAGCTTGGGGACAGAGAGAGCTTTCTTT
.	.	TRBV11-2	TRBJ2-5	CASSLGPRVETQYF	TGTGCCAGCAGCTTAGGCCCCCGAGTGGAGACCCAGTACTTC
.	.	TRBV11-3	TRBJ1-1	CASSLDSSTEAFF	TGTGCCAGCAGCTTAGATTCCAGCACTGAAGCTTTCTTT
.	.	TRBV11-3	TRBJ1-1	CASSLDGDTEAFF	TGTGCCAGCAGCTTAGATGGGGACACTGAAGCTTTCTTT
.	TRBD1	TRBV27	TRBJ1-5	CASSPTGTREGQPQHF	TGTGCCAGCAGTCCGACAGGGACAAGGGAGGGTCAGCCCCAGCATTTT
.	.	TRBV28	TRBJ1-1	CASSFYSNTEAFF	TGTGCCAGCAGTTTTTACTCGAACACTGAAGCTTTCTTT
.	TRBD2	TRBV9	TRBJ2-1	CASSFTSGGYNEQFF	TGTGCCAGCAGCTTCACTAGCGGGGGCTACAATGAGCAGTTCTTC
.	.	TRBV15	TRBJ1-4	CATSRGIREKLFF	TGTGCCACCAGCAGAGGTATTCGGGAAAAACTGTTTTTT
few	TRBD1	TRBV7-6	TRBJ1-2	CASSPGQGNYGYTF	TGTGCCAGCAGCCCTGGACAGGGGAACTATGGCTACACCTTC
.	TRBD1	TRBV5-1	TRBJ1-5	CASSPGTGNQPQHF	TGCGCCAGCAGCCCCGGGACAGGTAATCAGCCCCAGCATTTT
.	TRBD2	TRBV6-1	TRBJ2-2	CASSEKRPGLAGSGELFF	TGTGCCAGCAGTGAAAAGCGACCGGGACTAGCGGGATCCGGGGAGCTGTTTTTT
.	.	TRBV2	TRBJ2-2	CASSERENTGELFF	TGTGCCAGCAGTGAACGGGAGAACACCGGGGAGCTGTTTTTT
.	.	TRBV7-9	TRBJ1-4	CASSPGSGRTNEKLFF	TGTGCCAGCAGCCCCGGGTCGGGGAGGACTAATGAAAAACTGTTTTTT
.	TRBD1	TRBV5-1	TRBJ1-1	CASRPAGTGYTEAFF	TGCGCCAGCAGACCAGCAGGGACAGGGTACACTGAAGCTTTCTTT
.	.	TRBV5-1	TRBJ2-7	CASSPLGVAYEQYF	TGCGCCAGCAGCCCGTTAGGTGTAGCCTACGAGCAGTACTTC
.	.	TRBV5-1	TRBJ1-4	CASSLPGYKLFF	TGCGCCAGCAGCTTGCCCGGATATAAACTGTTTTTT
.	TRBD2	TRBV7-9	TRBJ2-3	CASSQGTSGVDTQYF	TGTGCCAGCAGCCAAGGGACTAGCGGGGTAGATACGCAGTATTTT
.	.	TRBV4-1	TRBJ1-3	CASSMGPSSGNTIYF	TGCGCCAGCAGCATGGGACCGAGCTCTGGAAACACCATATATTTT
.	.	TRBV6-1	TRBJ2-7	CASTSDGYEQYF	TGTGCCAGCACCTCGGACGGTTACGAGCAGTACTTC
.	.	TRBV9	TRBJ2-7	CASSGPEGYEQYF	TGTGCCAGCAGCGGCCCGGAGGGCTACGAGCAGTACTTC
.	.	TRBV9	TRBJ2-6	CASSVVSGANVLTF	TGTGCCAGCAGCGTAGTTTCTGGGGCCAACGTCCTGACTTTC
.	.	TRBV20-1	TRBJ2-5	CSAIIQETQYF	TGCAGTGCCATTATCCAAGAGACCCAGTACTTC
once	TRBD1	TRBV5-8	TRBJ1-5	CASSLSFRGPISQPQHF	TGTGCCAGCAGCTTGTCGTTCAGGGGGCCTATAAGTCAGCCCCAGCATTTT
.	TRBD2	TRBV9	TRBJ2-5	CASSVVGLAGEETQYF	TGTGCCAGCAGCGTAGTGGGTCTAGCGGGGGAAGAGACCCAGTACTTC
.	.	TRBV5-3	TRBJ1-4	CARQREGGEKLFF	TGTGCCAGACAACGGGAGGGTGGTGAAAAACTGTTTTTT
.	.	TRBV10-3	TRBJ2-1	CAISDPSAAYNEQFF	TGTGCCATCAGTGACCCTAGCGCCGCCTACAATGAGCAGTTCTTC
.	.	TRBV7-9	TRBJ2-1	CASSLVAPDEQFF	TGTGCCAGCAGCTTAGTTGCACCGGATGAGCAGTTCTTC
.	.	TRBV11-2	TRBJ1-1	CASSPTVNTEAFF	TGTGCCAGCAGCCCCACAGTGAACACTGAAGCTTTCTTT
once	.	TRBV7-2	TRBJ2-2	CASSLRRLANTGELFF	TGTGCCAGCAGCTTAAGGCGGCTTGCGAACACCGGGGAGCTGTTTTTT
.	TRBD1	TRBV5-1	TRBJ1-3	CASSLGQGAAGNTIYF	TGCGCCAGCAGCTTGGGCCAGGGGGCGGCTGGAAACACCATATATTTT
.	.	TRBV7-2	TRBJ2-7	CASSLAQDPGHSSRF	TGTGCCAGCAGCTTAGCACAGGACCCGGGCCACAGTAGTCGCTTC
.	.	TRBV15	TRBJ1-2	CATSRDHTAFHF	TGTGCCACCAGCAGAGATCACACAGCCTTTCATTTC
.	.	TRBV11-2	TRBJ1-5	CASSLDPHQPQHF	TGTGCCAGCAGCTTAGATCCCCATCAGCCCCAGCATTTT
.	TRBD1	TRBV18	TRBJ2-7	CASSPGTGGPYEQYF	TGTGCCAGCTCACCCGGGACAGGGGGCCCCTACGAGCAGTACTTC
.	.	TRBV19	TRBJ1-1	CASRLTQALNTEAFF	TGTGCCAGTAGGCTCACCCAGGCTCTCAACACTGAAGCTTTCTTT
.	.	TRBV19	TRBJ2-7	CASSRGAPIAYEQYF	TGTGCCAGTAGTAGGGGGGCGCCGATAGCCTACGAGCAGTACTTC
.	.	TRBV5-1	TRBJ2-1	CASSFEGSSYNEQFF	TGCGCCAGCAGCTTCGAGGGAAGCTCCTACAATGAGCAGTTCTTC
.	TRBD2	TRBV19	TRBJ2-5	CARLGLARQETQYF	TGTGCCAGATTGGGACTAGCCAGGCAAGAGACCCAGTACTTC
.	.	TRBV7-9	TRBJ1-2	CASSLGFSAQNYGYTF	TGTGCCAGCAGCTTAGGTTTTTCGGCGCAGAACTATGGCTACACCTTC
.	TRBD1	TRBV30	TRBJ2-1	CAFSGGLPYNEQFF	TGTGCCTTTTCAGGGGGTCTCCCCTACAATGAGCAGTTCTTC
.	.	TRBV5-1	TRBJ2-3	CASSWGGETDTQYF	TGCGCCAGCAGCTGGGGGGGCGAAACAGATACGCAGTATTTT
once	.	TRBV6-5	TRBJ2-7	CASRDHWEQYF	TGTGCCAGCAGGGACCATTGGGAGCAGTACTTC
.	TRBD1	TRBV7-3	TRBJ2-2	CASSWGTGNTGELFF	TGTGCCAGCAGCTGGGGGACAGGGAACACCGGGGAGCTGTTTTTT
.	TRBD1	TRBV25-1	TRBJ2-4	CASSEPTGPKNIQYF	TGTGCCAGCAGTGAGCCGACAGGGCCCAAAAACATTCAGTACTTC
.	.	TRBV7-3	TRBJ2-3	CASSSRGGLDTQYF	TGTGCCAGCAGCTCCAGGGGGGGGCTGGATACGCAGTATTTT
once	.	TRBV9	TRBJ1-1	CASSVVPGGSEAFF	TGTGCCAGCAGCGTAGTACCTGGGGGTTCTGAAGCTTTCTTT
.	.	TRBV5-1	TRBJ1-1	CASRSNTENTEAFF	TGCGCCAGCCGATCCAATACAGAGAACACTGAAGCTTTCTTT